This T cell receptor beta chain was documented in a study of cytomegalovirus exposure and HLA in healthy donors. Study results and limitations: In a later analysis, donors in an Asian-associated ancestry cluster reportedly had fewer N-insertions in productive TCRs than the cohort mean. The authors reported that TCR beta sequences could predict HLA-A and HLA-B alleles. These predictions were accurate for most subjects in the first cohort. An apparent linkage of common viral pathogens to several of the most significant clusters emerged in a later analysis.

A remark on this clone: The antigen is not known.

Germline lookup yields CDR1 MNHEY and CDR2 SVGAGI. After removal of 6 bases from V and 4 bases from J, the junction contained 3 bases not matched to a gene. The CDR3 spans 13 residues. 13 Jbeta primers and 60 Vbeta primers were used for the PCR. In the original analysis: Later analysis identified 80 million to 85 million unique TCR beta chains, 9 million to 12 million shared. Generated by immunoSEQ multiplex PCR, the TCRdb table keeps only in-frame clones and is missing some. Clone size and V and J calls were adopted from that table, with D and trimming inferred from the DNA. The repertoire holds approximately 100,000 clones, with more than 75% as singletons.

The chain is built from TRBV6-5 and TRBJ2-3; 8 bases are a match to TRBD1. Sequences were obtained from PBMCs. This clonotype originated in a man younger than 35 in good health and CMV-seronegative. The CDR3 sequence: CASRTTGADTQYF. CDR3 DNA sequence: TGTGCCAGCAGGACGACAGGGGCAGATACGCAGTATTTT.